The 2 T cell receptor beta chains presented below share a single source sample, sequenced in a study of cytomegalovirus exposure and HLA in healthy donors. Researchers ran the PCR with 60 Vbeta and 13 Jbeta primers. Repertoires were generated with immunoSEQ multiplex PCR, while TCRdb's copy carries only in-frame clones and drops some. The sample shows some 120,000 clones, 65% of them seen only once. The sequenced material came from PBMCs. The receptors shown here come from a woman in her thirties or forties in good health and CMV-seropositive.

The genes are TRBV27 and TRBJ1-5, with D uncertain. The germline gives CDR1 MNHEY, CDR2 SMNVEV (reference sequence). The CDR3 is 13 residues long. Trimming took 0 bases from V and 5 from J, leaving 5 bases between them. The CDR3 sequence: CASSLSSHQPQHF. Written as DNA, the CDR3 is TGTGCCAGCAGTTTATCGAGTCATCAGCCCCAGCATTTT.

The chain employs TRBV25-1 and TRBJ2-7; 8 nucleotides align to TRBD2. Trimming removed 2 bases from V and 0 bases from J; junction bases left unmatched: 12. Per germline, CDR1 MGHDK and CDR2 SYGVNS. The CDR3 is 18 amino acids. For the CDR3, the DNA is TGTGCCAGCAGTGAAGTTGGGGTAGCGGGAATCTTCTCCTACGAGCAGTACTTC. The encoded protein is CASSEVGVAGIFSYEQYF.